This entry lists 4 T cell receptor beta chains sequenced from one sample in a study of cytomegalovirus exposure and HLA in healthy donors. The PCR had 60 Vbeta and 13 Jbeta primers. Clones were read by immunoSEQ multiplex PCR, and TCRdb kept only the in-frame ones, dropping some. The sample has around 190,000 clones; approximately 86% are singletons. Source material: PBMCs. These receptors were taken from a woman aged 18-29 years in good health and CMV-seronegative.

CDR3 DNA sequence: TGCGCCAGCAGCTTGGGACTAGCGGGATTGGGCGAGCAGTACTTC. It is translated as CASSLGLAGLGEQYF. The chain recombines TRBV5-1 with TRBJ2-7; 11 nucleotides line up with TRBD2. V lost 0 bases to trimming and J lost 6 bases; unmatched junction nucleotides: 5. From germline, CDR1 is SGHRS and CDR2 YFSETQ. CDR3 length: 15 residues.

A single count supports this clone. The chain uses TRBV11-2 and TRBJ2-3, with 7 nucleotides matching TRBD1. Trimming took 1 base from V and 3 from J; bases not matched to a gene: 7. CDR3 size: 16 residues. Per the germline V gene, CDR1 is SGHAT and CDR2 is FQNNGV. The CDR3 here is CASSLGEGAHTDTQYF. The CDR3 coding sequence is TGTGCCAGCAGCTTAGGAGAGGGGGCCCATACAGATACGCAGTATTTT.

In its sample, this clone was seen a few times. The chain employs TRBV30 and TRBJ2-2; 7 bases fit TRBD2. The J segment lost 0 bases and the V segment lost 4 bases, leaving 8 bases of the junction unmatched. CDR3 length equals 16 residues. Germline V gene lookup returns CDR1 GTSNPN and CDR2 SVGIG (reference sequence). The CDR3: CAWKAGLTSNTGELFF. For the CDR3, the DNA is TGTGCCTGGAAAGCGGGGCTCACCTCGAACACCGGGGAGCTGTTTTTT.

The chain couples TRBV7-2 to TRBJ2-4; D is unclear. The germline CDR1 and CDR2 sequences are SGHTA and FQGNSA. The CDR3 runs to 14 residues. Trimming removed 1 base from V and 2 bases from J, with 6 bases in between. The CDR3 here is CASSLGSSKNIQYF. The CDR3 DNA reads TGTGCCAGCAGCTTAGGCAGTTCCAAAAACATTCAGTACTTC.